Presented here are 7 T cell receptor delta chains from one specimen sequenced in a study of gamma-delta chains in newborns, infants, children. TCRdb fed the reads to CATT. Of 3,000 or so delta-chain clones in the sample, roughly 3.6% were seen once. Sequenced: blood. The receptors originated from a child who was a newborn, infant or young child, either healthy, febrile or measles-vaccinated (not recorded which).

Turning to this clone: The amino acid sequence in TCRdb belongs to a much larger clone and departs from this DNA's translation at residue 15, likely a sequencing read error; the sequence shown is translated from the DNA. This chain uses TRDV2 with TRDJ2; 12 nucleotides align to TRDD3. Germline V lookup: CDR1 GEAIGNYY, CDR2 EKD. This CDR3 has 17 amino acids. The DNA for the CDR3 is TGTGCCTGTGACGCACTACTGGGGGATACTTTGACAGCACAACCCTTCTTT. It translates to CACDALLGDTLTAQPFF.

On this clone: The protein given by TCRdb reflects a much larger clone and differs at residue 8 from this DNA's translation, likely from a read error; the protein shown is the DNA's translation. The rearrangement links TRDV2 to TRDJ3; perhaps TRDD3 as D (5 bases). With 1 base removed from V and 0 bases from J, the gap between germline ends came to 9 bases. This CDR3 has 17 amino acids. The germline V gene has CDR1 GEAIGNYY and CDR2 EKD. CDR3 in amino acids: CACDTMGNSWDTRQMFF. CDR3 DNA: TGTGCCTGTGACACGATGGGGAACTCCTGGGACACCCGACAGATGTTTTTC.

The sample holds a few counts of this clone. The chain combines TRDV2 with TRDJ3; TRDD3 aligns across 10 bases. The junction had 16 bases not matched to a gene; V was cut back by 9 bases and J by 0 bases. This CDR3 comprises 20 residues. Germline V gene data show CDR1 as GEAIGNYY and CDR2 as EKD. This chain's CDR3 is CARDSYWGIPSSWDTRQMFF. CDR3 DNA: TGTGCCCGCGACTCGTACTGGGGGATCCCAAGCTCCTGGGACACCCGACAGATGTTTTTC.

This clone appeared a few times. This likely reflects a read error, since a far larger clone is one base away. This sample includes further DNA sequences coding for the same CDR3. Here the CDR3 DNA reads TGTGCCTGTGACACCGATTTACTGGGGGATAAATTTTTGACGGCACAACTCTTCTTT. Translating it yields CACDTDLLGDKFLTAQLFF. The genes are TRDV2 and TRDJ2; TRDD3 agrees at 11 bases. This CDR3 contains 19 residues. Germline values: CDR1 GEAIGNYY, CDR2 EKD.

About this clone itself: The protein that TCRdb holds for this DNA derives from a much larger clone and differs from the translated DNA at residue 12, which likely indicates a read error; the protein shown here is translated from the DNA. V usage is TRDV2 and J usage is TRDJ3; 11 nucleotides line up with TRDD3. The CDR3 runs 19 residues. Germline loops: CDR1 GEAIGNYY, CDR2 EKD. Germline trimming cut 3 bases from V and 5 bases from J; bases unmatched to any gene: 11. CDR3 loop: CACDVLGDSRTRDTRQMFF. Here the CDR3 DNA reads TGTGCCTGTGACGTACTGGGGGATAGCAGAACCCGGGACACCCGACAGATGTTTTTC.

To note about this clone: This clone may be a read error of a much larger clone one base away. The sample carries other DNA sequences with the same CDR3. This sequence joins TRDV2 and TRDJ1; 9 bases are a match to TRDD3. The germline gives CDR1 GEAIGNYY, CDR2 EKD. V was pared by 3 bases and J by 5 bases, with 9 bases of the junction left unmatched. CDR3 length: 15 residues. The CDR3 DNA reads as TGTGCCTGTGACCACCTGGGGATACGGACTGATAAACTCATCTTT. This codes for CACDHLGIRTDKLIF.

This clone was seen a few times. TCRdb has a much larger clone's protein, which differs at residue 10 from the translation of this DNA, likely because of a read error; what is shown is the protein translated from the DNA. The chain combines TRDV2 with TRDJ3; D perhaps matches TRDD3 (5 bases). CDR3 length equals 18 residues. The V gene lost 0 bases and the J gene lost 2 bases, with 13 bases spanning the gap. Germline values: CDR1 GEAIGNYY, CDR2 EKD. CDR3 bases: TGTGCCTGTGACACCGTTGGGGTGGACCCCTGGGACACCCGACAGATGTTTTTC. It specifies CACDTVGVDPWDTRQMFF.